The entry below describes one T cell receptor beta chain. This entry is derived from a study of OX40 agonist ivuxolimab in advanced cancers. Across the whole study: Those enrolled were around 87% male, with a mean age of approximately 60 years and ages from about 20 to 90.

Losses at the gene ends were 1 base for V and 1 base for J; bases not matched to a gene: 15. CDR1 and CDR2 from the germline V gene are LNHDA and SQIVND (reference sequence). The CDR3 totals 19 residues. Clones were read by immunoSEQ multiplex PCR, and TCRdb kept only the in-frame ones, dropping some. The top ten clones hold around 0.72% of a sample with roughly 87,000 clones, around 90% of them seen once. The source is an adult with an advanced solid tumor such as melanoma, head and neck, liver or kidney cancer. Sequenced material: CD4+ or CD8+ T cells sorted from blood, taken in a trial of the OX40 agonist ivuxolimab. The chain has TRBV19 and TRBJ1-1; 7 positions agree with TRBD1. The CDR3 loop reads CASSIGGGTVRGRNTEAFF. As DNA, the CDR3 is TGTGCCAGTAGTATAGGGGGCGGGACAGTTAGGGGCCGGAACACTGAAGCTTTCTTT.